This T cell receptor (beta chain) was sequenced during a study of blood T cell repertoires in COVID-19. The CDR3 is 13 amino acids. V dropped 1 base and J dropped 7 bases, with 9 bases sitting between them. Germline-derived CDR1 and CDR2 are SGHNT and YYREEE (reference sequence). The method was immunoSEQ multiplex PCR; TCRdb's version includes in-frame clones alone and lacks a portion of them. This sample yields about 190,000 clones, of which 82% are seen a single time; approximately 8% belongs to the top ten. The gene calls are TRBV5-4 and TRBJ2-1; the D is unclear. Sequencing input: peripheral blood. The sequence was collected from a woman aged 55-75 years with COVID-19, enrolled during active disease. As DNA, the CDR3 is TGTGCCAGCAGCTTGCCGACTTCGAATGAGCAGTTCTTC. Its protein product is CASSLPTSNEQFF. The whole variable domain, remainder taken from reference TRBV5-4 and TRBJ2-1, is ETGVTQSPTHLIKTRGQQVTLRCSSQSGHNTVSWYQQALGQGPQFIFQYYREEENGRGNFPPRFSGLQFPNYSSELNVNALELDDSALYLCASSLPTSNEQFFGPGTRLTVL.